These 10 T cell receptor beta chains were all obtained from the same sample, sequenced in a study of a mutant IDH1 vaccine in newly diagnosed glioma (dated by TCRdb to the early 2020s). Library preparation employed the immunoSEQ multiplex PCR assay. TCRdb limited this immuneACCESS table to in-frame rearrangements with V and J called. A share of clones is missing; checked studies link under half to unresolved V genes, and the rest is unexplained. For this sample the table gives approximately 25,000 clones, of which approximately 80% were detected only once. More than 7.5% of the sample belongs to the ten largest clones. No antigen has been identified for these receptors. The time point label for this specimen denotes: week 11, during vaccination. A 20-mer mutant IDH1 peptide at 300 micrograms in Montanide made up each vaccine dose, which was injected subcutaneously together with topical imiquimod.

The material was PBMCs, obtained from a glioma patient whose treatment included an IDH1 peptide vaccine. The receptor set was obtained from a woman between 18 and 29 years old with glioma.

The chain is built from TRBV6-6 and TRBJ2-2, with TRBD1 as a possible D gene (6 bases). The CDR3 covers 15 residues. The germline V gene encodes CDR1 MNHNY and CDR2 SVGAGI (reference sequence). The V gene lost 2 bases and the J gene lost 1 base, with 8 bases spanning the gap. The CDR3 sequence: CASSYVQGNTGELFF. The CDR3 nucleotides read TGTGCCAGCAGTTACGTACAGGGGAACACCGGGGAGCTGTTTTTT.

The V and J genes are TRBV16 and TRBJ1-5; maybe TRBD1 (5 bases). Germline V gives CDR1 KGHSY, CDR2 FQNENV. This CDR3 is built from 16 residues. Trimming took off 3 bases at V and 5 bases at J, with 17 bases between the two ends. CDR3 region: CASSQGRASGDQPQHF. The CDR3 nucleotides are TGTGCCAGCAGCCAGGGGCGTGCCTCGGGAGATCAGCCCCAGCATTTT.

The CDR3 DNA reads TGTGCCACCAGCATTCGAAGGGGGGCAGATGAAAAACTGTTTTTT. Protein sequence: CATSIRRGADEKLFF. The chain combines TRBV15 with TRBJ1-4; maybe TRBD1 (6 bases). The V gene lost 4 bases and the J gene lost 6 bases, with 15 bases spanning the gap. Germline V gives CDR1 LNHNV, CDR2 YYDKDF (reference sequence). This CDR3 has 15 residues. Full variable domain (outside the CDR3, taken from reference TRBV15 and TRBJ1-4): DAMVIQNPRYQVTQFGKPVTLSCSQTLNHNVMYWYQQKSSQAPKLLFHYYDKDFNNEADTPDNFQSRRPNTSFCFLDIRSPGLGDTAMYLCATSIRRGADEKLFFGSGTQLSVL.

The chain couples TRBV7-9 to TRBJ1-4; no reliable D call. CDR1 and CDR2 (germline): SEHNR, FQNEAQ (reference sequence). The length of the CDR3 is 13 residues. The ends were cut back, 5 bases at V and 4 bases at J, with 8 bases in the middle. The CDR3 region has the DNA TGTGCCAGCAGCGACGGGAGTAATGAAAAACTGTTTTTT. It is translated as CASSDGSNEKLFF.

The rearrangement uses TRBV6-1 and TRBJ2-7, with TRBD2 matching 7 bases. V dropped 3 bases and J dropped 3; count of bases not matched to a gene: 5. The CDR3 length is 14 residues. Germline V gene sequence: CDR1 MNHNS, CDR2 SASEGT. CDR3 protein: CASSDQRGDYEQYF. Written as DNA, the CDR3 is TGTGCCAGCAGTGATCAGCGGGGCGACTACGAGCAGTACTTC.

The chain links TRBV28 to TRBJ2-3; the D gene is possibly TRBD2 (6 bases). Trimming stripped 6 bases from V and 2 bases from J, with 15 bases between. The CDR3 is 15 amino acids. Germline V gives CDR1 MDHEN, CDR2 SYDVKM. The CDR3 reads CASSLRGGNTDTQYF. CDR3 sequence (DNA): TGTGCCAGCAGCCTGCGGGGAGGAAACACAGATACGCAGTATTTT.

This clone was detected only a few times. The rearrangement uses TRBV10-3 and TRBJ1-5, with D hard to call. Trimming removed 3 bases from V and 0 bases from J, with 12 bases in between. Germline V gene sequence: CDR1 ENHRY, CDR2 SYGVKD. This CDR3 is built from 16 residues. CDR3 loop: CAISESTVYSNQPQHF. The CDR3 region has the DNA TGTGCCATCAGTGAATCCACAGTCTATAGCAATCAGCCCCAGCATTTT.

The rearrangement uses TRBV19 and TRBJ1-5, with TRBD1 as a possible D gene (6 bases). This CDR3 contains 14 residues. Trimming shortened V by 5 bases and J by 5 bases, and 13 bases separated the two germline ends. CDR1 LNHDA and CDR2 SQIVND come from the germline V gene (reference sequence). The CDR3 reads CASSPQDSYQPQHF. As DNA, the CDR3 is TGTGCCAGTAGTCCCCAGGACAGCTATCAGCCCCAGCATTTT.

The chain employs TRBV27 and TRBJ1-1; D is uncertain. Germline loops: CDR1 MNHEY, CDR2 SMNVEV (reference sequence). Trimming shortened V by 2 bases and J by 0 bases, and 7 bases separated the two germline ends. This CDR3 spans 14 amino acids. As DNA, the CDR3 is TGTGCCAGCAGTTTAGGCACACTGAACACTGAAGCTTTCTTT. Translated, it gives CASSLGTLNTEAFF.

The chain employs TRBV19 and TRBJ1-4; unclear D gene. Germline V gene lookup returns CDR1 LNHDA and CDR2 SQIVND (reference sequence). The V and J ends lost 3 bases and 4 bases respectively, with 12 bases between them. CDR3 size: 15 residues. CDR3 region: CASSISGFGNEKLFF. CDR3 sequence (DNA): TGTGCCAGTAGTATTTCGGGGTTCGGTAATGAAAAACTGTTTTTT.